A single sample is the source of the 9 T cell receptor beta chains below, sequenced in a study of blood T cells in healthy people across ages. A second about 7 to 11 cycle PCR used barcoded and J-beta primers. Each CDR3 protein gets one entry after TCRdb re-called the 5' RACE reads with MiXCR. Of 2 million or so distinct CDR3 sequences in the sample, 40% to 55% were seen once. The sequenced sample consisted of blood. These receptors were obtained from a woman in her thirties or forties in good health.

In this sample, this clonotype turned up a few times. The gene calls are TRBV7-3 and TRBJ2-7; TRBD1 agrees at 8 bases. The CDR3 totals 14 residues. Germline trimming cut 4 bases from V and 5 bases from J; bases unmatched to any gene: 7. The V gene's germline CDR1 is SGHTA and CDR2 FQGTGA. The CDR3 reads CASSSGQGCDEQYF. The CDR3, as DNA: TGTGCCAGCAGCTCTGGACAGGGTTGCGACGAGCAGTACTTC.

This clonotype turned up a few times. This chain joins TRBV9 and TRBJ2-4, with D uncertain. The J call may be mistaken, given a closer DNA end match to TRBJ2-5. Germline CDR1 and CDR2: SGDLS and YYNGEE. This CDR3 is 14 amino acids long. The CDR3 loop is CASSVGSKQETQYF. CDR3 nucleotides: TGTGCCAGCAGCGTAGGTAGCAAACAAGAGACCCAGTACTTC.

This chain connects TRBV10-3 to TRBJ2-7, with D possibly being TRBD1 (6 bases). The CDR3 sequence is 12 residues long. Trimming shortened V by 3 bases and J by 6 bases, and 9 bases separated the two germline ends. CDR1 and CDR2 from the germline V gene are ENHRY and SYGVKD. This CDR3 reads CAISDLDSEQYF. In DNA form, the CDR3 reads TGTGCCATCAGTGACTTGGACAGCGAGCAGTACTTC.

The chain carries TRBV2 and TRBJ2-3; D is perhaps TRBD1 or TRBD2 (5 bases each). The CDR3 covers 16 residues. V dropped 6 bases and J dropped 0 bases, with 16 bases sitting between them. CDR1 is SNHLY and CDR2 is FYNNEI in the germline V gene. CDR3 in DNA: TGTGCCAGCAGACTGGGACGGCGGCTTAGCACAGATACGCAGTATTTT. Its translation: CASRLGRRLSTDTQYF.

The chain uses TRBV11-2 and TRBJ1-2; D unresolved. This CDR3 is 14 amino acids long. Germline CDR1 is SGHAT and CDR2 is FQNNGV. Trimming took 8 bases from V and 4 from J, leaving 17 bases between them. CDR3 nucleotide sequence: TGTGCCAGCGGAGTAACCCGAGACCTCTATGGCTACACCTTC. This gives the protein CASGVTRDLYGYTF.

In its sample, this clonotype was seen many times. A much larger clone sits a single nucleotide away, making a read error possible. The chain links TRBV10-1 to TRBJ2-5, with 7 bases lining up with TRBD2. Germline V lookup: CDR1 WNHNN, CDR2 SYGVQD (reference sequence). This CDR3 has 14 residues. J was trimmed by 11 bases and V by 2 bases; bases with no gene match: 11. The DNA of the CDR3 is TGCGCCAGCAGTGAGGCGGGGGTAAGGAATGAGCAGTACTTC. Protein sequence: CASSEAGVRNEQYF.

This sequence joins TRBV6-5 and TRBJ2-1, with a weak D call TRBD2 (6 bases). The CDR3 runs 15 residues. V was clipped by 2 bases and J by 5 bases, with 13 bases between them. Germline CDR1 and CDR2: MNHEY and SVGAGI. In nucleotides, the CDR3 is TGTGCCAGCAGTTACGCTGACGGAGGGAACAATGAGCAGTTCTTC. This sequence encodes CASSYADGGNNEQFF.

This chain uses TRBV7-9 with TRBJ1-2; 10 bases fit TRBD1. J lost 5 bases, V lost 3 bases, and 6 bases had no gene match. The CDR3 totals 15 residues. Germline V CDR1 and CDR2: SEHNR, FQNEAQ (reference sequence). The CDR3 DNA sequence: TGTGCCAGCAGCTTGACACCGGGACAGGGGTATGGCTACACCTTC. Amino acid sequence: CASSLTPGQGYGYTF.

The chain combines TRBV4-3 with TRBJ2-1; 9 nucleotides match TRBD2. This CDR3 has 16 amino acids. The trim removed 4 bases at V and 7 bases at J, leaving 11 bases unmatched. Germline CDR1 and CDR2: LGHNA and YSLEER. The CDR3 sequence: CASSPMGAGGGNEQFF. CDR3 in DNA: TGCGCCAGCAGCCCGATGGGAGCGGGGGGTGGGAATGAGCAGTTCTTC.